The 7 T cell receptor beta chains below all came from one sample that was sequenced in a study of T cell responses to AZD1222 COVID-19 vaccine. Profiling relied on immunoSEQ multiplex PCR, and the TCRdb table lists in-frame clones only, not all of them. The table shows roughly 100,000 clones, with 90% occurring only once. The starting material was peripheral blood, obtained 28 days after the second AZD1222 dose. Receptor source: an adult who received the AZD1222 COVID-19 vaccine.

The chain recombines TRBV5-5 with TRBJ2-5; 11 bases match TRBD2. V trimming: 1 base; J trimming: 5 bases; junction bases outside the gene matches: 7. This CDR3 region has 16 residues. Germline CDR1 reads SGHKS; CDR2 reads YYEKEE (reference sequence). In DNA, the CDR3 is TGTGCCAGCAGCTTGACTAGCGGGGGAGTCCGGGAGACCCAGTACTTC. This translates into CASSLTSGGVRETQYF. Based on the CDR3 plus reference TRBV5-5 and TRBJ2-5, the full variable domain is DAGVTQSPTHLIKTRGQQVTLRCSPISGHKSVSWYQQVLGQGPQFIFQYYEKEERGRGNFPDRFSARQFPNYSSELNVNALLLGDSALYLCASSLTSGGVRETQYFGPGTRLLVL.

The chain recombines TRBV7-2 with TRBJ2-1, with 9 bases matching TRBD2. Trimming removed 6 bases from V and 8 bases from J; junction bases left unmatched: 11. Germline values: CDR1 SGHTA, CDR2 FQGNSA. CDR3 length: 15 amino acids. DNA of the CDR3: TGTGCCAGCAGATTAACAGAGGGACTAGCAGATGAGCAGTTCTTC. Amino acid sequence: CASRLTEGLADEQFF. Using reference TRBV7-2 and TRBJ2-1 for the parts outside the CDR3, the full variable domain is GAGVSQSPSNKVTEKGKDVELRCDPISGHTALYWYRQSLGQGLEFLIYFQGNSAPDKSGLPSDRFSAERTGGSVSTLTIQRTQQEDSAVYLCASRLTEGLADEQFFGPGTRLTVL.

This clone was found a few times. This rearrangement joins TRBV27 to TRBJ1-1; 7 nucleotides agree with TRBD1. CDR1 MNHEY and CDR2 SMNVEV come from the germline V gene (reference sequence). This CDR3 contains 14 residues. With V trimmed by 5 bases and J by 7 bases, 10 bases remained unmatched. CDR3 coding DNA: TGTGCCAGCAGTAACGCCGGACAGGATCTTGAAGCTTTCTTT. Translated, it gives CASSNAGQDLEAFF.

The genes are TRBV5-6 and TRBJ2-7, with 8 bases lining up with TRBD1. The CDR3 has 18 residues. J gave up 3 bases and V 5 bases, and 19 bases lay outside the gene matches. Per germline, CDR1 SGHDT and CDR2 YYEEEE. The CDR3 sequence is CASRGWTGRRDQYYEQYF. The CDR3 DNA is TGTGCCAGCAGAGGTTGGACAGGGCGAAGAGACCAATACTACGAGCAGTACTTC.

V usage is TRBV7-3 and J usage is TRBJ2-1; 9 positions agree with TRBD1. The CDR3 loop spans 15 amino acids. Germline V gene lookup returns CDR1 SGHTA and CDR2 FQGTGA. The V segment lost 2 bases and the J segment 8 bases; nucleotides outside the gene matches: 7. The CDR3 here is CASSLPGTGRHEQFF. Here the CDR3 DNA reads TGTGCCAGCAGCTTACCCGGGACAGGGCGGCATGAGCAGTTCTTC. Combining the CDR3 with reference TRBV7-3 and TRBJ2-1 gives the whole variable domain GAGVSQTPSNKVTEKGKYVELRCDPISGHTALYWYRQSLGQGPEFLIYFQGTGAADDSGLPNDRFFAVRPEGSVSTLKIQRTERGDSAVYLCASSLPGTGRHEQFFGPGTRLTVL.

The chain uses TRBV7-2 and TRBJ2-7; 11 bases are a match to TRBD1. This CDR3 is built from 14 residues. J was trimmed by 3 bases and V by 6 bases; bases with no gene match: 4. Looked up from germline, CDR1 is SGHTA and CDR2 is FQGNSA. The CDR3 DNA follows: TGTGCCAGCAGAAGGACAGGGGGCATCTACGAGCAGTACTTC. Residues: CASRRTGGIYEQYF.

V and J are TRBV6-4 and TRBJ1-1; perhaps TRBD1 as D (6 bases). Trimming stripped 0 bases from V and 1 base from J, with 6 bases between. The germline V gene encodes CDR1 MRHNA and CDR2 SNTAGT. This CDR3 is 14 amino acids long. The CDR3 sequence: CASSDSDRNTEAFF. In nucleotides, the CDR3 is TGTGCCAGCAGTGACTCGGACAGGAACACTGAAGCTTTCTTT.